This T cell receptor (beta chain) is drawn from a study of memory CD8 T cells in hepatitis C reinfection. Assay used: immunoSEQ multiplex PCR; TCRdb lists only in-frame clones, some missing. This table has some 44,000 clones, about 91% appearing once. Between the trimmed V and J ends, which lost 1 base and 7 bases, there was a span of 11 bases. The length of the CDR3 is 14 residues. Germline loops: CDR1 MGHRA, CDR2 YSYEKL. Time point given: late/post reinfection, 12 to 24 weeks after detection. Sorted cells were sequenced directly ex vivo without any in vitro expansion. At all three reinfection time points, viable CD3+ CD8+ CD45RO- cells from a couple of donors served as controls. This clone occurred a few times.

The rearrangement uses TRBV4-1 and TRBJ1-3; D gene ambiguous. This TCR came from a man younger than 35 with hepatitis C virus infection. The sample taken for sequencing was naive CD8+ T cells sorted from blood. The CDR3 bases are TGCGCCAGCAGCCAAGGGTCGCTACCCAACACCATATATTTT. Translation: CASSQGSLPNTIYF.